This T cell receptor beta chain was obtained from a study of blood T cell repertoires in COVID-19. Original methodology: Cell counts per sample came from amplifying reference gene primers. Clones were sequenced by immunoSEQ multiplex PCR, and TCRdb holds only the in-frame ones, with some missing. V and J calls plus clone size are reproduced from that table; the DNA served to infer D and trimming. The profile shows roughly 27,000 clones, approximately 80% of them singletons. The source is a man older than 75 with active or convalescent COVID-19. Input material: peripheral blood.

DNA of the CDR3: TGTGCCAGCAGTCCCCGACAAGGCAATGAGCAGTTCTTC. It codes for CASSPRQGNEQFF. The chain recombines TRBV12-3 or TRBV12-4 with TRBJ2-1; D gene uncertain. The length of the CDR3 is 13 residues. Trimming removed 5 bases from V and 6 bases from J, with 11 bases in between.